What follows are 26 T cell receptor beta chains derived from one specimen sequenced in a study of beta chain features in type 1 diabetes (dated by TCRdb to the late 2010s). General study outcomes and caveats: A moderate but significant shortening of TCRB CDR3 length was observed in type 1 diabetes patients in all four CD4+ subsets.

Their specific antigens are unknown. The method behind the library was the immunoSEQ multiplex PCR assay. The entire amount of isolated RNA was reverse transcribed using the High Capacity cDNA Reverse Transcription Kit, so the sequenced TCRB transcripts were expressed ones. As stored in TCRdb, this immuneACCESS dataset retains in-frame rearrangements with V and J assigned. A fraction of the clones does not appear; measured against another copy, unresolved V genes explain less than half of the discrepancy, and the remainder lacks a known reason. This sample lists 640,000 or so clones; around 15% were detected once. 0.02% to 0.025% of the sample is in the top ten clones. The sample consisted of naive CD4+ T cells from blood. The intended sense of this specimen's cell subset or site label: true naive CD4+ T cells. The receptors shown here come from a man between 18 and 35 years old with type 1 diabetes.

This clone came up a few times. The chain has TRBV2 and TRBJ2-5; 10 bases fit TRBD2. V shed 8 bases and J 5 bases; nucleotides not matched to a gene: 5. The CDR3 is made up of 13 amino acids. Germline assignment: CDR1 SNHLY and CDR2 FYNNEI. For the CDR3, the DNA is TGTGCCAGCGCGGGACTAGCGAGGGAGACCCAGTACTTC. It encodes CASAGLARETQYF.

This chain joins TRBV9 and TRBJ2-2, with D hard to call. The CDR3 has 12 residues. Germline V gene sequence: CDR1 SGDLS, CDR2 YYNGEE. The V end was cut by 0 bases, the J end by 8 bases, with 5 bases between. The CDR3 sequence is CASSVAVGELFF. CDR3 DNA sequence: TGTGCCAGCAGCGTAGCAGTGGGGGAGCTGTTTTTT.

This clone was observed a handful of times. The rearrangement joins TRBV4-1 to TRBJ2-3; TRBD2 matches at 9 bases. This CDR3 contains 13 residues. Germline loops: CDR1 MGHRA, CDR2 YSYEKL. CDR3 in amino acids: CVAERGEGDTQYF. The CDR3 nucleotides are TGCGTCGCCGAGCGGGGGGAAGGAGATACGCAGTATTTT.

This clone was picked up a small number of times. The CDR3: CSVDGPSYEQYF. The DNA of the CDR3 is TGCAGCGTTGATGGTCCCTCCTACGAGCAGTACTTC. This chain joins TRBV29-1 and TRBJ2-7, with D uncertain. The V end was cut by 3 bases, the J end by 0 bases, with 6 bases between. The CDR3 is 12 residues long. In germline, CDR1 is SQVTM, CDR2 ANQGSEA.

This clone was picked up a small number of times. The rearrangement uses TRBV2 and TRBJ1-4; D is uncertain. Trimming left V 2 bases short and J 3 bases short, with 10 bases between. Per the germline V gene, CDR1 is SNHLY and CDR2 is FYNNEI. This CDR3 region has 15 residues. In DNA form, the CDR3 reads TGTGCCAGCAGTGAATTCCAGGAGTCTAATGAAAAACTGTTTTTT. Its protein is CASSEFQESNEKLFF.

The rearrangement joins TRBV7-9 to TRBJ1-4, with no clear D. The CDR3 extends over 15 amino acids. Trimming took 5 bases from V and 8 from J, leaving 18 bases between them. Germline values: CDR1 SEHNR, CDR2 FQNEAQ (reference sequence). CDR3 bases: TGTGCCAGCAGCCCCATCCGGGGATTAGAGGAAAAACTGTTTTTT. Protein sequence: CASSPIRGLEEKLFF.

This chain connects TRBV4-2 to TRBJ2-7; the D is unclear. V was pared by 0 bases and J by 3 bases, with 9 bases between. CDR3 length equals 14 residues. CDR1 and CDR2 from the germline V gene are LGHNA and YNFKEQ. CDR3 loop: CASSQEELLYEQYF. In DNA form, the CDR3 reads TGTGCCAGCAGCCAAGAGGAACTACTCTACGAGCAGTACTTC.

This clone occurred a few times. J is TRBJ2-3 and V is TRBV10-3, with TRBD1 matching 7 bases. CDR3 length equals 16 residues. V shed 7 bases and J 0 bases; nucleotides not matched to a gene: 10. Germline loops: CDR1 ENHRY, CDR2 SYGVKD. CDR3 bases: TGTGCCATCACGAACAAACAGGGGCCGAGCACAGATACGCAGTATTTT. Translating it yields CAITNKQGPSTDTQYF.

This clone was observed a handful of times. The rearrangement uses TRBV2 and TRBJ1-1; D gene uncertain. Trimming cost V 2 bases and J 3 bases, with 7 bases left between them. CDR3 size: 13 residues. From germline, CDR1 is SNHLY and CDR2 FYNNEI. CDR3 residues: CASSETEYTEAFF. CDR3 sequence (DNA): TGTGCCAGCAGTGAAACAGAGTACACTGAAGCTTTCTTT.

Only a few counts were recorded for this clone. The V call is TRBV30, the J call TRBJ2-7; maybe TRBD1 (6 bases). Trimming cost V 3 bases and J 5 bases, with 17 bases left between them. The CDR3 covers 14 residues. Germline CDR1 is GTSNPN and CDR2 is SVGIG (reference sequence). CDR3 in DNA: TGTGCCTGGAGGGCACGGACAGTGCTCCACGAGCAGTACTTC. It yields the protein CAWRARTVLHEQYF. Looking up the rest from reference TRBV30 and TRBJ2-7 gives the full variable domain: SQTIHQWPATLVQPVGSPLSLECTVEGTSNPNLYWYRQAAGRGLQLLFYSVGIGQISSEVPQNLSASRPQDRQFILSSKKLLLSDSGFYLCAWRARTVLHEQYFGPGTRLTVT.

This clone has just a few counts. The chain is built from TRBV5-1 and TRBJ1-1; D unresolved. Germline loops: CDR1 SGHRS, CDR2 YFSETQ. The CDR3 has 13 residues. Trimming removed 1 base at V and 7 bases at J, with 11 bases between. The CDR3 spells CASSLQDLHEAFF. The CDR3, as DNA: TGCGCCAGCAGCTTGCAGGACTTGCATGAAGCTTTCTTT.

This clone has only a few counts. The chain has TRBV30 and TRBJ1-3; no definite D call. Looked up from germline, CDR1 is GTSNPN and CDR2 is SVGIG (reference sequence). The V gene lost 2 bases and the J gene lost 3 bases, with 11 bases spanning the gap. CDR3 length equals 14 residues. The chain's CDR3 is CAWSTSGNGNTIYF. The CDR3 coding sequence is TGTGCCTGGAGTACATCGGGCAATGGAAACACCATATATTTT.

This sequence joins TRBV7-9 and TRBJ2-1; D is undetermined. CDR3 length: 13 residues. From germline, CDR1 is SEHNR and CDR2 FQNEAQ (reference sequence). V was cut by 5 bases and J by 0 bases, with 5 bases left in between. The CDR3 here is CASSSSSYNEQFF. The CDR3 DNA sequence: TGTGCCAGCAGCAGTAGCTCCTACAATGAGCAGTTCTTC.

This rearrangement joins TRBV5-1 to TRBJ1-2; possibly TRBD1 for D (6 bases). CDR1 is SGHRS, CDR2 YFSETQ, per germline. The CDR3 consists of 14 residues. Trimming took 2 bases from V and 8 from J, leaving 16 bases between them. The CDR3 DNA is TGCGCCAGCAGCTTCGGAATACCTGGGGGCGGCTACACCTTC. This encodes CASSFGIPGGGYTF.

The V call is TRBV10-3, the J call TRBJ1-6; no definite D call. Germline-derived CDR1 and CDR2 are ENHRY and SYGVKD. The CDR3 has 15 residues. Trimming shortened V by 5 bases and J by 6 bases, and 14 bases separated the two germline ends. The CDR3 spells CAISRSGSTNSPLHF. CDR3 sequence (DNA): TGTGCCATCAGTAGGTCAGGTAGTACTAATTCACCCCTCCACTTT.

This clone has only a few counts. The chain combines TRBV19 with TRBJ2-1; 10 bases match TRBD1. Per the germline V gene, CDR1 is LNHDA and CDR2 is SQIVND (reference sequence). The V segment lost 6 bases and the J segment 7 bases; nucleotides outside the gene matches: 6. The CDR3 contains 14 residues. For the CDR3, the DNA is TGTGCCAGTAGGGCGGGACAGGGGCTGAATGAGCAGTTCTTC. Translation gives CASRAGQGLNEQFF.

The rearrangement links TRBV29-1 to TRBJ1-1, with D hard to call. The CDR3 has 12 residues. In germline, CDR1 is SQVTM, CDR2 ANQGSEA. The V and J ends lost 5 bases and 5 bases respectively, with 12 bases between them. CDR3 nucleotides: TGCAGCGTTTTAAGGGTAGGAACTGAAGCTTTCTTT. The encoded protein is CSVLRVGTEAFF.

A few counts support this clone. Other nucleotide sequences from this sample produce the same CDR3. The CDR3 sequence is CASSQGRAGASYEQYF. In DNA, the CDR3 is TGCGCCAGCAGCCAAGGGAGGGCGGGTGCCTCCTACGAGCAGTACTTC. This chain uses TRBV4-1 with TRBJ2-7; a possible D gene is TRBD2 (6 bases). The CDR3 consists of 16 residues. V was pared by 1 base and J by 0 bases, with 13 bases between. Per germline, CDR1 MGHRA and CDR2 YSYEKL.

A word on this clone: The junction shows a germline mismatch at one end, possibly a read error. This chain links TRBV30 with TRBJ2-7; 9 bases match TRBD2. CDR1 and CDR2 (germline): GTSNPN, SVGIG (reference sequence). CDR3 length: 13 amino acids. CDR3: CAWTLSGGYGQYF. CDR3 nucleotides: TGTGCCTGGACCCTGAGCGGGGGGTACGGGCAGTACTTC.

This clone was picked up a small number of times. V and J are TRBV10-3 and TRBJ2-2, with a tentative D call TRBD2 (6 bases). CDR1 is ENHRY and CDR2 is SYGVKD in the germline V gene. There are 15 residues in the CDR3. Between the trimmed V and J ends, which lost 11 bases and 3 bases, there was a span of 19 bases. In DNA form, the CDR3 reads TGTGCCGCCCAAATCCAAGCGGGCGACACCGGGGAGCTGTTTTTT. Translating gives CAAQIQAGDTGELFF.

This chain joins TRBV10-3 and TRBJ1-2; no reliable D call. V was clipped by 4 bases and J by 3 bases, with 12 bases between them. CDR3 length: 14 amino acids. The germline gives CDR1 ENHRY, CDR2 SYGVKD. The CDR3 loop reads CAISVREGHYGYTF. The CDR3 DNA reads TGTGCCATCAGTGTAAGGGAAGGCCACTATGGCTACACCTTC.

This clone was detected once. The chain links TRBV2 to TRBJ2-2; perhaps TRBD1 as D (6 bases). The CDR3 sequence is 16 residues long. Trimming took off 8 bases at V and 4 bases at J, with 20 bases between the two ends. Looked up from germline, CDR1 is SNHLY and CDR2 is FYNNEI. CDR3 amino acids: CASGLGLQGGTGELFF. In nucleotides, the CDR3 is TGTGCCAGCGGCCTCGGGTTACAGGGTGGCACCGGGGAGCTGTTTTTT.

CDR3: CASSPRTSRDTQYF. CDR3 DNA sequence: TGTGCCAGCAGCCCCCGGACTAGTAGGGATACGCAGTATTTT. The rearrangement uses TRBV13 and TRBJ2-3; 7 bases are shared with TRBD2. The CDR3 extends over 14 amino acids. V was clipped by 5 bases and J by 6 bases; unmatched bases: 8. The germline V gene has CDR1 PRHDT and CDR2 FYEKMQ (reference sequence).

This clone was seen more than once but under ten times. V and J are TRBV30 and TRBJ2-1, with TRBD1 matching over 11 bases. CDR1 is GTSNPN, CDR2 SVGIG, per germline (reference sequence). This CDR3 is 14 amino acids long. V lost 8 bases and J lost 8; bases outside the gene matches: 11. This chain's CDR3 is CARAPGTGGHEQFF. CDR3 DNA sequence: TGTGCCCGGGCTCCCGGGACAGGGGGTCATGAGCAGTTCTTC.

This chain links TRBV29-1 with TRBJ1-1; D call uncertain. V lost 2 bases and J 1 base, leaving 11 bases between the germline ends. CDR1 is SQVTM and CDR2 is ANQGSEA in the germline V gene. The CDR3 consists of 14 residues. The CDR3 nucleotides are TGCAGCGTTGAATTGAATATTGGGAACACTGAAGCTTTCTTT. It translates to CSVELNIGNTEAFF.

The V call is TRBV23-1, the J call TRBJ2-5, with D hard to call. TRBV23-1 is designated an ORF whose function remains uncertain. The germline V and J ends were trimmed by 0 bases and 4 bases, with 12 bases remaining between them. The CDR3 sequence is 15 residues long. CDR3 in DNA: TGCGCCAGCAGTCAATCGAGTAGACCCCGAGAGACCCAGTACTTC. Protein product: CASSQSSRPRETQYF.